This TCR beta chain appears in the sequencing data of a study of T cells in Graves' hyperthyroidism and ophthalmopathy. Study summary: Peripheral blood was taken when the disease was first diagnosed, before any treatment began.

Patients aged 18 to 65 had newly diagnosed hyperthyroidism that had lasted under 2 months. Patients with uncontrolled infections, other autoimmune diseases, pregnancy or lactation were excluded. It was 8 to 10 ml of fresh peripheral blood that supplied the PBMCs. In this sample, this clonotype turned up many times. The V end lost 6 bases, the J end lost 7 bases, and 16 bases lay between the germline ends. This CDR3 region has 14 residues. From germline, CDR1 is MNHNS and CDR2 SASEGT. RNA transcripts gave rise to amplified TCR beta CDR3 regions. The HTBI primer set drove a first-round RT-PCR of the TCR CDR3. TCRdb analysed the multiplex PCR reads with MiXCR anew, one entry per CDR3 protein. The sample yields 500,000 to 600,000 distinct CDR3 sequences, 16% seen once.

Material: blood. J is TRBJ1-5 and V is TRBV6-1, with a possible D match to TRBD1 (6 bases). The TCR was taken from a young woman with Graves' hyperthyroidism. This CDR3 reads CASRVQGKGQPQHF. The CDR3 nucleotides read TGTGCCAGCAGGGTACAGGGAAAGGGACAGCCCCAGCATTTT.